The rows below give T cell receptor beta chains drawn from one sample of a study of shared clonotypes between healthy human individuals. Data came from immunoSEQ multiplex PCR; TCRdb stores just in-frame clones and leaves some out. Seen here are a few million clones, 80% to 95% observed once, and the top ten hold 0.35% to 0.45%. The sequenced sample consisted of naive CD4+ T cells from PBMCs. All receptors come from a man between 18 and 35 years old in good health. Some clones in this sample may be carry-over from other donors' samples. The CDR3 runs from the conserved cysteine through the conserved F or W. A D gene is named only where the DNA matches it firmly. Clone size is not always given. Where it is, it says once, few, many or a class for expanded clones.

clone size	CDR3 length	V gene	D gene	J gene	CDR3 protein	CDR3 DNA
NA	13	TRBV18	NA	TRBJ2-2	CASSPLVSGELFF	TGTGCCAGCTCACCACTGGTTTCCGGGGAGCTGTTTTTT
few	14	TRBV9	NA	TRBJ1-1	CASSVGTRGTEAFF	TGTGCCAGCAGCGTAGGAACCAGAGGCACTGAAGCTTTCTTT
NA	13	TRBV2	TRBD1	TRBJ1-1	CASTGDRGAEAFF	TGTGCCAGCACCGGGGACAGGGGTGCTGAAGCTTTCTTT
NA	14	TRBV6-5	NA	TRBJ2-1	CASSYSRAQDEQFF	TGTGCCAGCAGTTACTCGAGAGCTCAGGATGAGCAGTTCTTC
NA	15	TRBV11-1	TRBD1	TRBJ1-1	CASRPRQGRNTEAFF	TGTGCCAGCCGACCTCGACAGGGTAGGAACACTGAAGCTTTCTTT
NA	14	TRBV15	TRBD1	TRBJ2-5	CATSRVGQLETQYF	TGTGCCACCAGCAGGGTGGGACAGCTAGAGACCCAGTACTTC
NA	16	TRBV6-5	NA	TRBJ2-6	CASSYSTKAGANVLTF	TGTGCCAGCAGTTACTCGACTAAAGCTGGGGCCAACGTCCTGACTTTC
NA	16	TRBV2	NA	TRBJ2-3	CASRGLSGGATDTQYF	TGTGCCAGCAGAGGCTTGAGCGGAGGGGCCACAGATACGCAGTATTTT
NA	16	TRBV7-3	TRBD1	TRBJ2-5	CASSLGHRTGRETQYF	TGTGCCAGCAGCTTAGGCCACCGGACAGGGCGAGAGACCCAGTACTTC
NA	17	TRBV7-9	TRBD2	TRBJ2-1	CASSRVTSGRGANEQFF	TGTGCCAGCAGCCGGGTGACTAGCGGGAGAGGGGCCAATGAGCAGTTCTTC
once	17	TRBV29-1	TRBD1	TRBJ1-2	CSVTKTRDRGRFYGYTF	TGCAGCGTGACGAAAACTCGGGACAGGGGGCGCTTCTATGGCTACACCTTC
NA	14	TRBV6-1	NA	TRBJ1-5	CASKMVLGNQPQHF	TGTGCCAGCAAGATGGTACTCGGCAATCAGCCCCAGCATTTT
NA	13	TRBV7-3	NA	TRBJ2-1	CASSLGGLAPQFF	TGTGCCAGCAGCTTAGGGGGACTGGCCCCACAGTTCTTC
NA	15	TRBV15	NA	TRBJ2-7	CATSRSKDIAYEQYF	TGTGCCACCAGCAGATCTAAGGACATTGCCTACGAGCAGTACTTC
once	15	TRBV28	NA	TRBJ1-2	CASSLGRARSYGYTF	TGTGCCAGCAGTCTAGGTAGGGCTAGATCTTATGGCTACACCTTC
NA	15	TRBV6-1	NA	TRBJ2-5	CASTPLATVTETQYF	TGTGCCAGCACCCCACTGGCCACCGTCACGGAGACCCAGTACTTC
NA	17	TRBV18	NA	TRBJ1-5	CASSPIAGVNGNQPQHF	TGTGCCAGCTCACCAATCGCAGGGGTGAATGGCAATCAGCCCCAGCATTTT
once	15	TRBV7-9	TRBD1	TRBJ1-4	CASSSGDSFNEKLFF	TGTGCCAGCAGCTCAGGGGACAGTTTTAATGAAAAACTGTTTTTT
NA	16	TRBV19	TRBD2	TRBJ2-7	CASSRAGTSASYEQYF	TGTGCCAGTAGCAGGGCCGGGACTAGCGCCTCCTACGAGCAGTACTTC
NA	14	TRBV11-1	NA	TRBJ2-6	CASSSMVGANVLTF	TGTGCCAGCAGCTCCATGGTTGGGGCCAACGTCCTGACTTTC
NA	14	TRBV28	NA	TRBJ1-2	CASALGSANYGYTF	TGTGCCAGTGCCTTAGGGAGTGCTAACTATGGCTACACCTTC
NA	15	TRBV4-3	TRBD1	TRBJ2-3	CASSRGGRGLDTQYF	TGCGCCAGCAGCCGAGGCGGCAGGGGGCTAGATACGCAGTATTTT
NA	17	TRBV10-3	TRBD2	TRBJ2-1	CASRTSGRAGSYNEQFF	TGTGCCTCGCGGACTAGCGGGAGGGCCGGCTCCTACAATGAGCAGTTCTTC
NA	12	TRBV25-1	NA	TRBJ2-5	CASSSRGETQYF	TGTGCCAGCAGCTCTAGGGGGGAGACCCAGTACTTC
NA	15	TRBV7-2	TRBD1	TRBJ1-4	CASSRYRGPNEKLFF	TGTGCCAGCAGCCGCTACAGGGGACCTAATGAAAAACTGTTTTTT
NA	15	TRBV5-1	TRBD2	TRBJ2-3	CASSLVGEGTDTQYF	TGCGCCAGCAGCTTGGTCGGGGAGGGAACAGATACGCAGTATTTT
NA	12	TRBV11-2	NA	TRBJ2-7	CASSRSRVEQYF	TGTGCCAGCAGTAGGAGTAGGGTCGAGCAGTACTTC
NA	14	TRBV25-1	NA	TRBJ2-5	CASSRQGGGETQYF	TGTGCCAGCAGTCGGCAGGGTGGCGGGGAGACCCAGTACTTC
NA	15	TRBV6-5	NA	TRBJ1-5	CASSPSRGSNQPQHF	TGTGCCAGCAGTCCCTCCCGGGGGAGCAATCAGCCCCAGCATTTT
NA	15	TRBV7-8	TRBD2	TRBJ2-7	CASSLDLAGVGVQYF	TGTGCCAGCAGCCTAGACCTAGCGGGAGTGGGGGTGCAGTACTTC
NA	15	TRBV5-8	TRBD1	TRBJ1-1	CASSFYWTGNTEAFF	TGTGCCAGCAGCTTTTATTGGACAGGGAACACTGAAGCTTTCTTT
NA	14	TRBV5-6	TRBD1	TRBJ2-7	CASSWRDRGHEQYF	TGTGCCAGCAGCTGGAGGGACAGGGGGCACGAGCAGTACTTC
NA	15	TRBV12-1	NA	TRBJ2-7	CASSTWTGKAYEQYF	TGTGCCAGCAGCACGTGGACAGGGAAGGCCTACGAGCAGTACTTC
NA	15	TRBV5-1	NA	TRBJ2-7	CASSLNPTGPYEQYF	TGCGCCAGCAGCCTAAACCCGACAGGCCCCTACGAGCAGTACTTC
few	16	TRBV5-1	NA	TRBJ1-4	CASSLLGAGRLEKLFF	TGCGCCAGCAGCTTGTTAGGGGCCGGTAGATTGGAAAAACTGTTTTTT
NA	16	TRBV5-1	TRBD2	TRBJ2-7	CASSLVASGGSYEQYF	TGCGCCAGCAGCTTGGTGGCTAGCGGGGGGTCCTACGAGCAGTACTTC
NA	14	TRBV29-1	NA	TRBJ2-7	CSVEDPGARGEQYF	TGCAGCGTTGAAGATCCAGGGGCTAGAGGCGAGCAGTACTTC
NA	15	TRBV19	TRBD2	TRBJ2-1	CASRLAGVVYNEQFF	TGTGCCAGTCGACTAGCGGGAGTGGTCTACAATGAGCAGTTCTTC
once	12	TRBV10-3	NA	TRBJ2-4	CAISGSENIQYF	TGTGCCATCAGTGGGTCGGAGAACATTCAGTACTTC
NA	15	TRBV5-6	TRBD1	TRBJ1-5	CASSPGTGEGQPQHF	TGTGCCAGCAGCCCGGGGACAGGGGAAGGTCAGCCCCAGCATTTT
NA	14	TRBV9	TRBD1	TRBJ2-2	CASSVEGTAGELFF	TGTGCCAGCAGCGTAGAGGGGACAGCCGGGGAGCTGTTTTTT
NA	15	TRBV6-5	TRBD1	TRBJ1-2	CATTPGQGAEYGYTF	TGTGCCACTACCCCGGGACAGGGGGCAGAGTATGGCTACACCTTC
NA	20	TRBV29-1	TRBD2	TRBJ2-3	CSAPNPTGGPTPFSTDTQYF	TGCAGCGCCCCAAACCCCACGGGAGGGCCCACTCCTTTTAGCACAGATACGCAGTATTTT
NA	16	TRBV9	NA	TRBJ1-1	CASSVGVGQMNTEAFF	TGTGCCAGCAGCGTAGGGGTGGGGCAAATGAACACTGAAGCTTTCTTT
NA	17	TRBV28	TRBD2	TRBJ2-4	CATQLAGASAAKNIQYF	TGTGCCACTCAACTAGCGGGAGCCTCGGCGGCCAAAAACATTCAGTACTTC
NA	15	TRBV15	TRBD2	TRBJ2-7	CATSVRREETYEQYF	TGTGCCACCAGCGTAAGGCGGGAGGAAACCTACGAGCAGTACTTC
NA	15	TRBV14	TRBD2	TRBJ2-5	CASSLLLAAQETQYF	TGTGCCAGCAGCCTCCTACTAGCGGCGCAAGAGACCCAGTACTTC
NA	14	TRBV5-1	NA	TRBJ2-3	CASRVGVSTDTQYF	TGCGCCAGCAGAGTCGGCGTTTCCACAGATACGCAGTATTTT
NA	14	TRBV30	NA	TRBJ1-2	CAGYRDRGPYGYTF	TGTGCCGGGTACCGAGACCGTGGACCCTATGGCTACACCTTC
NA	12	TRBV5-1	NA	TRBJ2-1	CASSTGNYEQFF	TGCGCCAGCAGCACCGGGAATTATGAGCAGTTCTTC
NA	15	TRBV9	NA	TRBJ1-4	CASSGGPARLEKLFF	TGTGCCAGCAGCGGAGGACCCGCGAGACTTGAAAAACTGTTTTTT
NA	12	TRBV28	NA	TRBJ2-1	CASSLQGVDKFF	TGTGCCAGCAGTTTACAAGGGGTAGATAAGTTCTTC
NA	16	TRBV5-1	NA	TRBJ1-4	CASSLSQGGRLEKLFF	TGCGCCAGCAGCTTGTCCCAGGGCGGAAGGTTAGAAAAACTGTTTTTT
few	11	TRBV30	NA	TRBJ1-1	CAWSVERGAFF	TGTGCCTGGAGTGTAGAAAGGGGGGCTTTCTTT
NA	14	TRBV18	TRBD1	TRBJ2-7	CASSLGRTGGEQYF	TGTGCCAGCTCACTCGGCCGGACAGGGGGCGAGCAGTACTTC